A single sample gave rise to the 17 T cell receptor beta chains below, sequenced in a study of blood T cell repertoires in COVID-19. Libraries were prepared by immunoSEQ multiplex PCR; TCRdb keeps only in-frame clonotypes and omits some of them. The sample gives hundreds of thousands of clones, about 90% of which show up once; 11% is in the top ten. Source material: peripheral blood. The source is a woman in her 30s with COVID-19, enrolled during active disease.

The V and J genes are TRBV27 and TRBJ1-5; D uncertain. The ends were cut back, 0 bases at V and 3 bases at J, with 6 bases in the middle. The CDR3 length is 14 residues. Germline V gene sequence: CDR1 MNHEY, CDR2 SMNVEV (reference sequence). The CDR3 loop is CASSLSSPNQPQHF. DNA of the CDR3: TGTGCCAGCAGTTTATCGTCTCCCAATCAGCCCCAGCATTTT.

The chain has TRBV18 and TRBJ1-2; D call uncertain. V lost 0 bases and J lost 3, with 5 bases in between. The V gene's germline CDR1 is KGHSH and CDR2 LQKENI. This CDR3 is 13 amino acids long. The CDR3 sequence: CASSPPSDYGYTF. The CDR3 DNA reads TGTGCCAGCTCACCACCCTCAGACTATGGCTACACCTTC.

The chain recombines TRBV30 with TRBJ1-1, with 8 bases lining up with TRBD1. The V segment lost 2 bases and the J segment 0 bases; nucleotides outside the gene matches: 14. The CDR3 has 18 amino acids. Germline CDR1 and CDR2: GTSNPN and SVGIG (reference sequence). The chain's CDR3 is CAWSPSPAGGKMNTEAFF. The CDR3 coding sequence is TGTGCCTGGAGTCCGAGCCCAGCAGGGGGCAAGATGAACACTGAAGCTTTCTTT.

Only one count was recorded for this clone. This chain joins TRBV4-1 and TRBJ2-7; D perhaps matches TRBD1 (5 bases). Trimming left V 1 base short and J 3 bases short, with 16 bases between. The CDR3 length is 16 residues. Germline CDR1 and CDR2: MGHRA and YSYEKL. The chain's CDR3 is CASSQVLGPWGYEQYF. CDR3 nucleotide sequence: TGCGCCAGCAGCCAAGTATTGGGGCCATGGGGCTACGAGCAGTACTTC.

V is TRBV5-4 and J is TRBJ1-3, with TRBD1 as a possible D gene (5 bases). Trimming removed 3 bases at V and 2 bases at J, with 12 bases between. Germline V gives CDR1 SGHNT, CDR2 YYREEE (reference sequence). The CDR3 consists of 15 residues. The CDR3 region has the DNA TGTGCCAGCAGCTGGCAGGGTCGGACTGGAAACACCATATATTTT. Translated, it gives CASSWQGRTGNTIYF. Filled out from reference TRBV5-4 and TRBJ1-3, the complete variable domain reads ETGVTQSPTHLIKTRGQQVTLRCSSQSGHNTVSWYQQALGQGPQFIFQYYREEENGRGNFPPRFSGLQFPNYSSELNVNALELDDSALYLCASSWQGRTGNTIYFGEGSWLTVV.

The V and J genes are TRBV4-1 and TRBJ1-2, with TRBD1 matching 8 bases. Per the germline V gene, CDR1 is MGHRA and CDR2 is YSYEKL. V lost 0 bases, J lost 3 bases, and 9 bases stayed unmatched. The CDR3 is 17 residues long. CDR3 loop: CASSQEDRENLYYGYTF. The CDR3 bases are TGCGCCAGCAGCCAAGAGGACAGGGAAAACCTATACTATGGCTACACCTTC.

This clone was found a few times. The V gene is TRBV19, the J gene TRBJ1-6, with TRBD1 matching over 10 bases. V shed 5 bases, J shed 9 bases, and the junction held 1 base outside the gene matches. Germline CDR1 and CDR2: LNHDA and SQIVND (reference sequence). This CDR3 region has 13 residues. The CDR3 sequence: CASSWTGGSPLHF. CDR3 nucleotide sequence: TGTGCCAGTAGTTGGACAGGGGGTTCACCCCTCCACTTT.

The chain links TRBV7-2 to TRBJ2-7; D is possibly TRBD2 (6 bases). The V end lost 8 bases, the J end lost 3 bases, and 8 bases lay between the germline ends. The length of the CDR3 is 11 residues. Germline CDR1 and CDR2: SGHTA and FQGNSA. CDR3 loop: CASSGVYEQYF. The CDR3 DNA is TGTGCCAGCTCGGGGGTCTACGAGCAGTACTTC.

This chain joins TRBV5-6 and TRBJ1-1, with unresolved D. The CDR3 totals 14 residues. The ends were cut back, 0 bases at V and 4 bases at J, with 10 bases in the middle. CDR1 is SGHDT and CDR2 is YYEEEE in the germline V gene. CDR3 DNA: TGTGCCAGCAGCTTGGGGTCCCGAGGCACTGAAGCTTTCTTT. Residues: CASSLGSRGTEAFF.

The rearrangement uses TRBV7-6 and TRBJ1-6, with D unresolved. The length of the CDR3 is 14 residues. Germline CDR1 reads SGHVS; CDR2 reads FNYEAQ. Trimming removed 2 bases at V and 9 bases at J, with 11 bases between. CDR3 residues: CASSLNPPGSPLHF. The CDR3 bases are TGTGCCAGCAGCTTAAACCCACCGGGTTCACCCCTCCACTTT.

This clone was seen once. The chain is built from TRBV5-1 and TRBJ2-7, with D perhaps TRBD1 (6 bases). The V end was cut by 3 bases, the J end by 3 bases, with 16 bases between. Germline assignment: CDR1 SGHRS and CDR2 YFSETQ. The CDR3 consists of 15 residues. The DNA for the CDR3 is TGCGCCAGCAGCTCTCCTGGGACACCAAACTACGAGCAGTACTTC. Amino acid sequence: CASSSPGTPNYEQYF.

The chain joins TRBV7-2 to TRBJ2-3; 9 bases are a match to TRBD2. The V segment lost 11 bases and the J segment 4 bases; nucleotides outside the gene matches: 7. Per germline, CDR1 SGHTA and CDR2 FQGNSA. The length of the CDR3 is 13 residues. This CDR3 reads CASRLAGSDTQYF. The CDR3 coding sequence is TGTGCCTCTCGGCTAGCGGGGTCAGATACGCAGTATTTT.

The V and J genes are TRBV18 and TRBJ1-5; the D is unclear. The V gene's germline CDR1 is KGHSH and CDR2 LQKENI. V lost 1 base to trimming and J lost 0 bases, with 13 bases between them. CDR3 size: 17 residues. The CDR3, as DNA: TGTGCCAGCTCACCACGGGTAGCGACCGTTAGCAATCAGCCCCAGCATTTT. It encodes CASSPRVATVSNQPQHF.

This chain joins TRBV5-1 and TRBJ2-7; 7 bases map to TRBD1. The CDR3 totals 13 residues. Germline V gene data show CDR1 as SGHRS and CDR2 as YFSETQ. V trimming: 7 bases; J trimming: 4 bases; junction bases outside the gene matches: 8. DNA of the CDR3: TGCGCCAGCGGGGTAAGGGGGCCGTACGAGCAGTACTTC. It specifies CASGVRGPYEQYF.

This clone occurred once. V gene TRBV5-4 combines with J gene TRBJ2-1; the match to TRBD2 covers 8 bases. In germline, CDR1 is SGHNT, CDR2 YYREEE (reference sequence). The CDR3 is 15 amino acids. Trimming cost V 1 base and J 9 bases; bases outside gene matches: 9. CDR3 loop: CASSLRSGGKGEQFF. DNA for the CDR3: TGTGCCAGCAGCTTGAGAAGCGGGGGTAAGGGTGAGCAGTTCTTC.

V is TRBV7-6 and J is TRBJ1-6, with D possibly TRBD1 on 5 matching bases. Germline V gene lookup returns CDR1 SGHVS and CDR2 FNYEAQ. The CDR3 loop spans 18 amino acids. Trimming removed 2 bases from V and 0 bases from J, with 14 bases in between. CDR3 coding DNA: TGTGCCAGCAGCTTAATGTCTACGGGGGGCTCCTATAATTCACCCCTCCACTTT. Translating gives CASSLMSTGGSYNSPLHF.

In its sample, this clone was seen once. The rearrangement joins TRBV5-1 to TRBJ2-1; 9 bases map to TRBD2. Germline lookup yields CDR1 SGHRS and CDR2 YFSETQ. This CDR3 contains 15 residues. V was pared by 2 bases and J by 3 bases, with 3 bases of the junction left unmatched. The CDR3 reads CASSFGTSYYNEQFF. CDR3 coding DNA: TGCGCCAGCAGCTTCGGGACTAGCTACTACAATGAGCAGTTCTTC.